The clone carrying this T cell receptor beta chain was found a few times. As yet, its antigen is unknown. Germline CDR1 reads MNHNS; CDR2 reads SASEGT. The length of the CDR3 is 13 residues. V was shortened by 6 bases and J by 0 bases, with 8 bases between the two germline ends. These data are taken from a study of CD8 T cells in ankylosing spondylitis. Broader study findings: A TCR beta motif of fewer than ten highly homologous variants seemed to mark ankylosing spondylitis blood.

TCRdb reanalysed the 5' RACE reads using MiXCR and keeps one entry per CDR3 protein. The sample yields about 360,000 distinct CDR3 sequences, 20% seen once. The specimen sequenced was blood, either unsorted or a sorted T cell fraction (not recorded which). This receptor was identified in a male donor with ankylosing spondylitis or in good health (not recorded which). The chain carries TRBV6-1 and TRBJ1-1; D unresolved. The CDR3 DNA is TGTGCCAGCAGGCCTTACATGAACACTGAAGCTTTCTTT. Amino acid sequence: CASRPYMNTEAFF.